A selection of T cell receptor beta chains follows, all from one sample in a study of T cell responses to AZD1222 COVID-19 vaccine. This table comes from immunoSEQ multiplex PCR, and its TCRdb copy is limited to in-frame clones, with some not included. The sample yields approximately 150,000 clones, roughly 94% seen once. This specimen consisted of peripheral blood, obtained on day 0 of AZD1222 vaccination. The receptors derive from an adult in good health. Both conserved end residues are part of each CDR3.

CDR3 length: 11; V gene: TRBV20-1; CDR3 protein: CSARLRNTIYF
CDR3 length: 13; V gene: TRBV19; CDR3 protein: CASSMGLESPLHF
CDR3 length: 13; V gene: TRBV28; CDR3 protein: CASSSGGRYEQFF
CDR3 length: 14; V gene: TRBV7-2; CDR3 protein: CASSLARGPQPQHF
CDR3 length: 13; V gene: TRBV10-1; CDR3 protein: CASSLERDTEAFF
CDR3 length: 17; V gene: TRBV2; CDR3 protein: CASSELGYGGYNSPLHF
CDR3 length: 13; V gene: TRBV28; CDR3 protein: CASTRGQNTEAFF
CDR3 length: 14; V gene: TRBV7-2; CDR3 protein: CASSSPHMGNTIYF
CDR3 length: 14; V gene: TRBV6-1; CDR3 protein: CASSDGRAGSPLHF
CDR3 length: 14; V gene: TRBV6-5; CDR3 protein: CASSGGQGNEKLFF
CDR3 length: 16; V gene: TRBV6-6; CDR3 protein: CASSWGQGSPNEKLFF
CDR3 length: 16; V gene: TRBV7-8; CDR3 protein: CASSLERGGSNQPQHF
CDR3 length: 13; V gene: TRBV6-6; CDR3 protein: CASAALSYNEQFF
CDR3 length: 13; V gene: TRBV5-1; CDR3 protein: CASSTGSNEKLFF
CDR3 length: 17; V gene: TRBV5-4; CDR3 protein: CASSLASSGQGTGELFF
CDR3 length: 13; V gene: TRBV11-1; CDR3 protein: CASRPSSYNEQFF
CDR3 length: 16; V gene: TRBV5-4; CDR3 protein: CASSKGLFKSTDTQYF
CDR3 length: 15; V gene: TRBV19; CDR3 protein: CASSMDRGWRTEAFF
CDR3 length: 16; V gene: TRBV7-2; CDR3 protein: CASSLDSARGITEAFF
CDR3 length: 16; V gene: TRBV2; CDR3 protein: CASPWGVSGSFDTQYF
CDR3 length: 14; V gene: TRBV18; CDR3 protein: CASQLGQGEETQYF
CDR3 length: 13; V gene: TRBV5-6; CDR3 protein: CASSLGQNQPQHF
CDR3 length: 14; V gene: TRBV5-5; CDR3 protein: CASSWDSMNTEAFF
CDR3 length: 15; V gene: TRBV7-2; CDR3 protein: CASSLDTGNYNEQFF
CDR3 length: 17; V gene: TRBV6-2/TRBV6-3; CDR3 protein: CASSQGLAGGFQETQYF
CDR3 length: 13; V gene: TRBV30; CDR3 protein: CAWSGIAREKLFF
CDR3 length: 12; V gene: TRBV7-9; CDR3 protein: CASSPQGETQYF
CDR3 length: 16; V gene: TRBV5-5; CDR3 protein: CASSWSGTPTNYGYTF
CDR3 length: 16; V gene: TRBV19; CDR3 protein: CASSHTSLSGANVLTF
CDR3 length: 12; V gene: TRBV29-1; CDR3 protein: CSVDPQGAEAFF
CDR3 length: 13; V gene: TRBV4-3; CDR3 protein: CASSSLSIDTQYF
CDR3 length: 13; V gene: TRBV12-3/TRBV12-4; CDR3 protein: CASRPNLGYGYTF
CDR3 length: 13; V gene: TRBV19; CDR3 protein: CASSMIGNQPQHF
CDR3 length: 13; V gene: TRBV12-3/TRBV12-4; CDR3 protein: CASSWTVVPEAFF
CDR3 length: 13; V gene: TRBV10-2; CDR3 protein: CASSLQTETPLHF
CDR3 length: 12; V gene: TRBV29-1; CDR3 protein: CSVGRGTGELFF
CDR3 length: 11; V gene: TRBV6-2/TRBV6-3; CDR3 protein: CASSSPGKLFF
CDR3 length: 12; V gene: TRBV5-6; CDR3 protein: CASSLKSYGYTF
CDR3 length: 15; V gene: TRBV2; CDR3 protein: CASSEGAGGREKLFF
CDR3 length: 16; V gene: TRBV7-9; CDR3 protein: CASSLLPGGSTGELFF
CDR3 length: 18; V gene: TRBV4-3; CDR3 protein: CASSQNLAGTGALDTQYF
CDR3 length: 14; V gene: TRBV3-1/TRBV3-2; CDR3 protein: CASTITGGAGELFF
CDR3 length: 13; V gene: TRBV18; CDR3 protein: CASSRDRNTEAFF
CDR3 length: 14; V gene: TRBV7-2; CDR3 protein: CASTWGTGNTEAFF
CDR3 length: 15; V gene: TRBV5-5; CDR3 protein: CASSDLRGVGETQYF
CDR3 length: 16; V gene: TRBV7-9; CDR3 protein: CASSPVVGAINYGYTF
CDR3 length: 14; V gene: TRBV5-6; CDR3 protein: CASSLGRTNTEAFF
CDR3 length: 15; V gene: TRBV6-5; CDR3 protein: CASSPRRGGVETQYF
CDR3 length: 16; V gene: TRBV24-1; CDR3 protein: CATSEAQQGLGNEQFF
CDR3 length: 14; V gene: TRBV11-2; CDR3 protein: CASSRQGPNEKLFF